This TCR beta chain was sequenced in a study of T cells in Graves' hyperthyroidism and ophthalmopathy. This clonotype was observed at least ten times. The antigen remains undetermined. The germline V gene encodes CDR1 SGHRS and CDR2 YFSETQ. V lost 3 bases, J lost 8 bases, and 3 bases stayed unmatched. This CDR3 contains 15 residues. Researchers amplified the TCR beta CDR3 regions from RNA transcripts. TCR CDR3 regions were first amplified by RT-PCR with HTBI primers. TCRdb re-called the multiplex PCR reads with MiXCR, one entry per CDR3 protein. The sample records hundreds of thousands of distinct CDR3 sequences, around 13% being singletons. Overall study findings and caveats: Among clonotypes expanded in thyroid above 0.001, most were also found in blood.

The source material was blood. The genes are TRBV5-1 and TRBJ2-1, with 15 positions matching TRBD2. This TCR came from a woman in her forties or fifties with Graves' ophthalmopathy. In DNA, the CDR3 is TGCGCCAGCAGCTGGGGACTAGCGGGAGGTCATGAGCAGTTCTTC. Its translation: CASSWGLAGGHEQFF.